This T cell receptor (beta chain) was captured by sequencing in a study of T cell changes during pregnancy in multiple sclerosis. Sequenced by immunoSEQ multiplex PCR; TCRdb stores in-frame clones only, minus some. The repertoire includes 50,000 or so clones, 80% to 95% of them detected once, and approximately 2% sits in the top ten. Germline CDR1 reads SGHVS; CDR2 reads FNYEAQ. The CDR3 spans 15 residues. V was clipped by 1 base and J by 3 bases; unmatched bases: 4. The chain employs TRBV7-6 and TRBJ2-7; 9 bases are shared with TRBD2. This clonotype originated in a female donor with multiple sclerosis, enrolled in a pregnancy study. This specimen was peripheral blood, taken in the third trimester of pregnancy. As DNA, the CDR3 is TGTGCCAGCAGCTTAGTAGCGGGGGAACACTACGAGCAGTACTTC. The encoded protein is CASSLVAGEHYEQYF.